This T cell receptor beta chain was recorded in a study of OX40 agonist ivuxolimab in advanced cancers. Sequencing used immunoSEQ multiplex PCR; TCRdb keeps in-frame clones, though not all of them. The sample holds approximately 65,000 clones, around nine tenths seen once. The germline V and J ends were trimmed by 0 bases and 2 bases, with 8 bases remaining between them. The CDR3 sequence is 14 residues long. The germline V gene encodes CDR1 SGHDT and CDR2 YYEEEE. The starting material was CD4+ or CD8+ T cells sorted from blood, obtained in a trial of the OX40 agonist ivuxolimab. The TCR originated in an adult with an advanced solid tumor such as melanoma, head and neck, liver or kidney cancer. The chain joins TRBV5-6 to TRBJ2-5; D uncertain. The CDR3 loop reads CASSLGSRQETQYF. In DNA, the CDR3 is TGTGCCAGCAGCTTGGGATCTCGGCAAGAGACCCAGTACTTC.